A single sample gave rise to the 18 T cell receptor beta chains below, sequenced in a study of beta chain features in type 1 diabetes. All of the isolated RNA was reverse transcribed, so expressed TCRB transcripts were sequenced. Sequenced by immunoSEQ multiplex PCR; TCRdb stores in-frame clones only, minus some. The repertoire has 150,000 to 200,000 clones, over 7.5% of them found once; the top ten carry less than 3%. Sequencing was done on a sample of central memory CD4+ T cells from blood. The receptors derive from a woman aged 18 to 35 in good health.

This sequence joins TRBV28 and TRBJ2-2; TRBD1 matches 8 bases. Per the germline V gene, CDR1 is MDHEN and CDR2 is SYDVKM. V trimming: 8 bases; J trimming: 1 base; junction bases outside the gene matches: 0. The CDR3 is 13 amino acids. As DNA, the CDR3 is TGTGCCAGCGACAGGGGGAACACCGGGGAGCTGTTTTTT. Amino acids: CASDRGNTGELFF. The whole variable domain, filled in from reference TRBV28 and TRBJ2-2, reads DVKVTQSSRYLVKRTGEKVFLECVQDMDHENMFWYRQDPGLGLRLIYFSYDVKMKEKGDIPEGYSVSREKKERFSLILESASTNQTSMYLCASDRGNTGELFFGEGSRLTVL.

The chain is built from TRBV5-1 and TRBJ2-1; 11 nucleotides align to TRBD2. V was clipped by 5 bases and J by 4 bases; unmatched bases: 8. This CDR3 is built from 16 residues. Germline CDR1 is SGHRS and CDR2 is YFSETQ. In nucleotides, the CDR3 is TGCGCCAGCAGGCCTGGACTAGCGGGTATATACAATGAGCAGTTCTTC. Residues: CASRPGLAGIYNEQFF.

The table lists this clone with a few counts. CDR3 coding DNA: TGCGCCAGCAGCTCGACAGTATCCACCGGGGAGCTGTTTTTT. Amino acids: CASSSTVSTGELFF. The rearrangement joins TRBV5-1 to TRBJ2-2, with D possibly matching TRBD1 (5 bases). Looked up from germline, CDR1 is SGHRS and CDR2 is YFSETQ. Trimming stripped 3 bases from V and 4 bases from J, with 10 bases between. The CDR3 sequence is 14 residues long.

CDR3 protein: CASSASQGNTEAFF. CDR3 DNA sequence: TGTGCCAGCAGTGCATCACAGGGGAACACTGAAGCTTTCTTT. The gene calls are TRBV25-1 and TRBJ1-1, with a possible D match to TRBD1 (6 bases). Trimming removed 4 bases at V and 1 base at J, with 10 bases between. Germline V gene lookup returns CDR1 MGHDK and CDR2 SYGVNS. The CDR3 consists of 14 residues.

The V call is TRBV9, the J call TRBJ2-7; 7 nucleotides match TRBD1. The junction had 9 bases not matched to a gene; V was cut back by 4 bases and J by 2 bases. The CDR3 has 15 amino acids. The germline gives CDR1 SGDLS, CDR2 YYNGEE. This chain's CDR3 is CASSPNRDSAYEQYF. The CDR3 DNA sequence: TGTGCCAGCAGCCCCAACCGGGACAGCGCCTACGAGCAGTACTTC.

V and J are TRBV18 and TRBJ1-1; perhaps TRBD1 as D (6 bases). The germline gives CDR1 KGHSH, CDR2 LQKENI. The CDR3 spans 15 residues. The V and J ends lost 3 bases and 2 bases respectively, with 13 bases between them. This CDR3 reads CASSPSQGANTEAFF. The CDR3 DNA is TGTGCCAGCTCACCTTCACAGGGTGCTAACACTGAAGCTTTCTTT.

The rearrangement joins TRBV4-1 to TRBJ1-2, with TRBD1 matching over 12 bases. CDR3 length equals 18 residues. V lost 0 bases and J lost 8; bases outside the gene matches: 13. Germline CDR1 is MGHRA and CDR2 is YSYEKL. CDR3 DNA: TGCGCCAGCAGCCAAGAAATTCTAGGGACAGGGGGCAAAAGAGGCTACACCTTC. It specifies CASSQEILGTGGKRGYTF.

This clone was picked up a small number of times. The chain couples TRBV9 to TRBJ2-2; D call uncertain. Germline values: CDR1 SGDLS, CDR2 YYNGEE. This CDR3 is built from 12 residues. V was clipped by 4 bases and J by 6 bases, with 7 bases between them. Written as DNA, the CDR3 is TGTGCCAGCAGCTTACTCCCCGGGGAGCTGTTTTTT. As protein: CASSLLPGELFF. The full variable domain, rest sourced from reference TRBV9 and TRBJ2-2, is DSGVTQTPKHLITATGQRVTLRCSPRSGDLSVYWYQQSLDQGLQFLIQYYNGEERAKGNILERFSAQQFPDLHSELNLSSLELGDSALYFCASSLLPGELFFGEGSRLTVL.

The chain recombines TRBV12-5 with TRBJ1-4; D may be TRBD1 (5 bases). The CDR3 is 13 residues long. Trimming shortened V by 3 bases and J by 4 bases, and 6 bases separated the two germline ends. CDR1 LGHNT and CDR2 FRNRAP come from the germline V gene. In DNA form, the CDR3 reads TGTGCTAGTGGTTTACAGGATAATGAAAAACTGTTTTTT. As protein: CASGLQDNEKLFF. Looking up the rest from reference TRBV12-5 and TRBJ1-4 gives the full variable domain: DARVTQTPRHKVTEMGQEVTMRCQPILGHNTVFWYRQTMMQGLELLAYFRNRAPLDDSGMPKDRFSAEMPDATLATLKIQPSEPRDSAVYFCASGLQDNEKLFFGSGTQLSVL.

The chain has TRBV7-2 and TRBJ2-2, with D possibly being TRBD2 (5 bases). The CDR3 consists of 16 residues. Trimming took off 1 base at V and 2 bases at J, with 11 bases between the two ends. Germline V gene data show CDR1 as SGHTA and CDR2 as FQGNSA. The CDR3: CASSLEASYNTGELFF. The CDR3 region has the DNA TGTGCCAGCAGCTTAGAGGCTAGCTATAACACCGGGGAGCTGTTTTTT.

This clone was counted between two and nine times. CDR3 DNA sequence: TGCGCCAGCAGCTTGGGACTAGCGGGAGATGGGGATACGCAGTATTTT. Its translation is CASSLGLAGDGDTQYF. The gene calls are TRBV5-1 and TRBJ2-3; 12 bases map to TRBD2. From germline, CDR1 is SGHRS and CDR2 YFSETQ. The length of the CDR3 is 16 residues. Trimming took 0 bases from V and 6 from J; bases not matched to a gene: 5. The full variable domain, completed using reference TRBV5-1 and TRBJ2-3, is KAGVTQTPRYLIKTRGQQVTLSCSPISGHRSVSWYQQTPGQGLQFLFEYFSETQRNKGNFPGRFSGRQFSNSRSEMNVSTLELGDSALYLCASSLGLAGDGDTQYFGPGTRLTVL.

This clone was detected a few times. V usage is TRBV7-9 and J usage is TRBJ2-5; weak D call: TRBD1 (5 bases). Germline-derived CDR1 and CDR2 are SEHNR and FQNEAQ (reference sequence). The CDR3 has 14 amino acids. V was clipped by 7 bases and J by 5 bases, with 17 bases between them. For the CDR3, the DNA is TGTGCCAGCAATGGGGCCTCTCGAGAGGAGACCCAGTACTTC. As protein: CASNGASREETQYF.

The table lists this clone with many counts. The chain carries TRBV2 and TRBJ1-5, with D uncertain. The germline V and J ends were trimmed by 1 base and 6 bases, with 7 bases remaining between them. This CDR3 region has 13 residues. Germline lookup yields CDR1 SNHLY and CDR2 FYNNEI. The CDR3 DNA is TGTGCCAGCAGTGAAGACAGCGGTCAGCCCCAGCATTTT. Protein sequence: CASSEDSGQPQHF. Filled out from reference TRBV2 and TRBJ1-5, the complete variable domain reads EPEVTQTPSHQVTQMGQEVILRCVPISNHLYFYWYRQILGQKVEFLVSFYNNEISEKSEIFDDQFSVERPDGSNFTLKIRSTKLEDSAMYFCASSEDSGQPQHFGDGTRLSIL.

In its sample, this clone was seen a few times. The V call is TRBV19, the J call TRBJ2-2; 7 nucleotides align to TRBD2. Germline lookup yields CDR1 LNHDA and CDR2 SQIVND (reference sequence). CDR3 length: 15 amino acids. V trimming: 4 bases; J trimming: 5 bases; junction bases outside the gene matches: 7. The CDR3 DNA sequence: TGTGCCAGTAGTAGACGGTACGGGAGGACCGGGGAGCTGTTTTTT. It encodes CASSRRYGRTGELFF.

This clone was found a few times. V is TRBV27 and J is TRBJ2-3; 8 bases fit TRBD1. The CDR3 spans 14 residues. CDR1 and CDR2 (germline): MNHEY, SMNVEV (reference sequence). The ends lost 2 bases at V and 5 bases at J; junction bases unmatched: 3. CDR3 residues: CASSLRTGRDTQYF. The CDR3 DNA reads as TGTGCCAGCAGTTTAAGGACAGGGCGAGATACGCAGTATTTT.

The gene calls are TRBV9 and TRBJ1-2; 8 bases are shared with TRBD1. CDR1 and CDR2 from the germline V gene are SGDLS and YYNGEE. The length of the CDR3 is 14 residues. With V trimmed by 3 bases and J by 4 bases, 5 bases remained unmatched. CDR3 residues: CASSGTGYSYGYTF. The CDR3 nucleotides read TGTGCCAGCAGCGGGACAGGGTATAGCTATGGCTACACCTTC.

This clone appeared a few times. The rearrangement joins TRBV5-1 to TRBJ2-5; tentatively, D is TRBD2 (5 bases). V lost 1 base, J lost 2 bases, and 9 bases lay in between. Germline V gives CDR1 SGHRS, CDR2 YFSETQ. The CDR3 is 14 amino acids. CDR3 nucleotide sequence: TGCGCCAGCAGCTTGACTCCGGGACAAGAGACCCAGTACTTC. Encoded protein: CASSLTPGQETQYF.

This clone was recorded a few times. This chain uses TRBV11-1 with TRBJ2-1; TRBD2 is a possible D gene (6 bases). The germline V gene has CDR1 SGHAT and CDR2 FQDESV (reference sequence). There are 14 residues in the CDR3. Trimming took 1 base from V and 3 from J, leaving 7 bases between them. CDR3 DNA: TGTGCCAGCAGCTTAGGCGGGATCTACAATGAGCAGTTCTTC. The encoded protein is CASSLGGIYNEQFF.